Below, 10 T cell receptor beta chains from the same sample are listed, as sequenced in a study of blood T cell repertoires in COVID-19. Method: immunoSEQ multiplex PCR; TCRdb's copy keeps in-frame clones and lacks some. The data show about 270,000 clones, with just over 85% seen just once and about 16% held by the top ten. Sequenced: PBMCs or T cells enriched from blood (not recorded which). These receptors were obtained from a young man who had recovered from COVID-19.

The chain combines TRBV13 with TRBJ1-1, with 8 nucleotides matching TRBD1. CDR1 PRHDT and CDR2 FYEKMQ come from the germline V gene (reference sequence). V lost 2 bases, J lost 10 bases, and 6 bases stayed unmatched. The CDR3 contains 13 residues. The DNA for the CDR3 is TGTGCCAGCAGCTTACTCCAGGGGGCAGGAGCTTTCTTT. This encodes CASSLLQGAGAFF.

This chain connects TRBV7-9 to TRBJ2-2; D not resolved. The CDR3 loop spans 14 amino acids. Germline CDR1 reads SEHNR; CDR2 reads FQNEAQ (reference sequence). V was clipped by 1 base and J by 2 bases, with 5 bases between them. This CDR3 reads CASSLDINTGELFF. CDR3 DNA: TGTGCCAGCAGCTTAGATATTAACACCGGGGAGCTGTTTTTT.

This clone turned up a few times. V gene TRBV10-3 combines with J gene TRBJ1-6; D may be TRBD1 (5 bases). CDR3 length: 13 residues. V lost 4 bases, J lost 5 bases, and 6 bases lay in between. Germline lookup yields CDR1 ENHRY and CDR2 SYGVKD. The CDR3: CAISGTNNSPLHF. CDR3 coding DNA: TGTGCCATCAGTGGGACAAATAATTCACCCCTCCACTTT.

The chain combines TRBV4-1 with TRBJ2-1; 9 nucleotides line up with TRBD2. From germline, CDR1 is MGHRA and CDR2 YSYEKL. The CDR3 is made up of 20 amino acids. Trimming at V came to 0 bases and at J to 0 bases, leaving 12 bases not matched to a gene. CDR3 sequence: CASSQEELRREGGSYNEQFF. In nucleotides, the CDR3 is TGCGCCAGCAGCCAAGAGGAGTTGAGGCGGGAGGGTGGCTCCTACAATGAGCAGTTCTTC.

V is TRBV24-1 and J is TRBJ2-1; 7 bases are a match to TRBD2. Losses at the gene ends were 7 bases for V and 6 bases for J; bases not matched to a gene: 8. The CDR3 is 14 residues long. Germline lookup yields CDR1 KGHDR and CDR2 SFDVKD. The CDR3 here is CATRSGTSPNEQFF. CDR3 bases: TGTGCCACCAGGAGCGGGACTTCCCCCAATGAGCAGTTCTTC.

V gene TRBV5-1 combines with J gene TRBJ2-3; 11 bases match TRBD2. The V segment lost 4 bases and the J segment 2 bases; nucleotides outside the gene matches: 6. CDR1 and CDR2 (germline): SGHRS, YFSETQ. This CDR3 spans 16 amino acids. CDR3 region: CASSPRGLAATDTQYF. DNA for the CDR3: TGCGCCAGCAGCCCCCGGGGACTAGCGGCCACAGATACGCAGTATTTT.

V usage is TRBV19 and J usage is TRBJ2-3, with 9 nucleotides matching TRBD1. This CDR3 contains 15 residues. Trimming took 4 bases from V and 5 from J; bases not matched to a gene: 7. Germline V lookup: CDR1 LNHDA, CDR2 SQIVND (reference sequence). The CDR3 here is CASSTTGGGLDTQYF. CDR3 DNA sequence: TGTGCCAGTAGTACCACAGGGGGCGGCCTAGATACGCAGTATTTT.

This clone was picked up one time. The chain employs TRBV19 and TRBJ2-1, with TRBD1 as a possible D gene (7 bases). Germline loops: CDR1 LNHDA, CDR2 SQIVND (reference sequence). With 2 bases removed from V and 5 bases from J, the gap between germline ends came to 28 bases. The CDR3 has 20 residues. In DNA, the CDR3 is TGTGCCAGTAGTATAACCCGGACAGGCCTGGGGAGGCGATTCAACAATGAGCAGTTCTTC. As protein: CASSITRTGLGRRFNNEQFF.

The rearrangement uses TRBV5-6 and TRBJ1-5; D is uncertain. There are 17 residues in the CDR3. In germline, CDR1 is SGHDT, CDR2 YYEEEE. Trimming took off 4 bases at V and 1 base at J, with 18 bases between the two ends. The CDR3: CASSAGFGVISNQPQHF. CDR3 coding DNA: TGTGCCAGCAGCGCGGGATTTGGGGTGATAAGCAATCAGCCCCAGCATTTT.

This clone was counted only a few times. The chain combines TRBV5-1 with TRBJ2-5; D is undetermined. Trimming stripped 0 bases from V and 0 bases from J, with 12 bases between. The CDR3 totals 16 residues. Germline values: CDR1 SGHRS, CDR2 YFSETQ. In DNA form, the CDR3 reads TGCGCCAGCAGCTTGGGACACTCTCAGTACCAAGAGACCCAGTACTTC. This sequence encodes CASSLGHSQYQETQYF.